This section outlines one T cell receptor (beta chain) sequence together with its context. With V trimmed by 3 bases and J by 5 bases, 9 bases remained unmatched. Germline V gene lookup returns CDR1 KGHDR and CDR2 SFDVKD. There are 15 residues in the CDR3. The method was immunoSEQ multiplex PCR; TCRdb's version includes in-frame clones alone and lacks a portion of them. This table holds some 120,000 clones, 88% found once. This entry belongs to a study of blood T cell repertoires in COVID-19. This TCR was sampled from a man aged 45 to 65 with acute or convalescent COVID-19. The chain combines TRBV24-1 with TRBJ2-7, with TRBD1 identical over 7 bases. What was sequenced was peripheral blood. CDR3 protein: CATSDRQGGFNEQYF. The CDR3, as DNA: TGTGCCACCAGTGATCGACAGGGTGGGTTCAACGAGCAGTACTTC.